These 5 T cell receptor beta chains were all obtained from the same sample, sequenced in a study of blood T cell repertoires in COVID-19. Sequencing used immunoSEQ multiplex PCR; TCRdb keeps in-frame clones, though not all of them. The sample has 150,000 to 200,000 clones; approximately 87% are singletons. The specimen was peripheral blood. The receptors were gathered from a man aged 18 to 29 with active or convalescent COVID-19.

The chain recombines TRBV6-5 with TRBJ2-7; unclear D gene. Germline CDR1 is MNHEY and CDR2 is SVGAGI. The CDR3 extends over 14 amino acids. Trimming cost V 2 bases and J 4 bases, with 12 bases left between them. The CDR3 loop is CASSYAGSLYEQYF. Written as DNA, the CDR3 is TGTGCCAGCAGTTACGCCGGGTCTTTATACGAGCAGTACTTC.

The V gene is TRBV7-9, the J gene TRBJ2-6; D gene uncertain. Germline-derived CDR1 and CDR2 are SEHNR and FQNEAQ (reference sequence). This CDR3 has 17 amino acids. V dropped 5 bases and J dropped 3 bases, with 17 bases sitting between them. For the CDR3, the DNA is TGTGCCAGCAGCCCCCGAACGACGGAGCTTGGGGCCAACGTCCTGACTTTC. This translates into CASSPRTTELGANVLTF.

This clone was counted between two and nine times. CDR3 protein: CASSSPYGLAKNIQYF. The DNA of the CDR3 is TGTGCCAGCAGTTCGCCCTACGGACTAGCCAAAAACATTCAGTACTTC. The chain combines TRBV6-2 or TRBV6-3 with TRBJ2-4; the D gene is possibly TRBD2 (5 bases). Trimming took 4 bases from V and 0 from J, leaving 13 bases between them. Germline lookup yields CDR1 MNHEY and CDR2 SVGEGT. The CDR3 contains 16 residues.

This clone came up once. This chain connects TRBV15 to TRBJ1-1, with TRBD1 as a possible D gene (5 bases). V lost 5 bases and J lost 1, with 11 bases in between. Germline V gives CDR1 LNHNV, CDR2 YYDKDF (reference sequence). The CDR3 sequence is 14 residues long. The CDR3 protein is CATSSRQRNTEAFF. The CDR3 DNA sequence: TGTGCCACCAGCTCCCGACAGAGGAACACTGAAGCTTTCTTT.

This clone was recorded once. This chain connects TRBV28 to TRBJ1-1, with 7 bases aligning to TRBD1. Looked up from germline, CDR1 is MDHEN and CDR2 is SYDVKM. V dropped 5 bases and J dropped 3; count of bases not matched to a gene: 9. This CDR3 has 15 amino acids. Written as DNA, the CDR3 is TGTGCCAGCAGTACACGACGGGACAGACACACTGAAGCTTTCTTT. Translated: CASSTRRDRHTEAFF. Combining the CDR3 with reference TRBV28 and TRBJ1-1 gives the whole variable domain DVKVTQSSRYLVKRTGEKVFLECVQDMDHENMFWYRQDPGLGLRLIYFSYDVKMKEKGDIPEGYSVSREKKERFSLILESASTNQTSMYLCASSTRRDRHTEAFFGQGTRLTVV.